This T cell receptor beta chain was observed in a study of T cell responses to AZD1222 COVID-19 vaccine. Study-wide findings and caveats: Females made up more of the donors, who were largely white British, and clonal diversity may have come out too low.

Notes on this clone: Its antigen is undetermined.

CDR1 is SGDLS, CDR2 YYNGEE, per germline. This CDR3 contains 15 residues. The V gene lost 0 bases and the J gene lost 4 bases, with 13 bases spanning the gap. Profiled with immunoSEQ multiplex PCR; TCRdb holds only in-frame clones, not every one. The data show about 140,000 clones, approximately 93% seen once. The receptor comes from an adult in good health. Sample: peripheral blood, taken on day 0 of MenACWY control vaccination. V usage is TRBV9 and J usage is TRBJ1-2; no reliable D call. In nucleotides, the CDR3 is TGTGCCAGCAGCGTAGCTATCGGCGGTTTCTATGGCTACACCTTC. Translating gives CASSVAIGGFYGYTF.